A selection of T cell receptor beta chains follows, all from one sample in a study of blood T cells in healthy people across ages. TCRdb independently ran MiXCR on the 5' RACE reads; one entry per CDR3 protein. In the table there are about 750,000 distinct CDR3 sequences, about 53% of which are singletons. Material: blood. The source is an elderly man in good health. Both conserved end residues are part of each CDR3. A D gene is named only where the DNA matches it firmly. Where a row states a size, it is once, few, many or the class of an expanded clone; other rows omit it.

TRBD2	TRBV11-2	TRBJ2-3	17	few	TGTGCCAGCAGCTTAAGGTCTCTAGCGGGAGGCACCGGATACGCGTATTTT	CASSLRSLAGGTGYAYF
TRBD1	TRBV29-1	TRBJ1-1	12	NA	TGCAGCGTTGACCCGGGACAGTTTGAAGCTTTCTTT	CSVDPGQFEAFF
NA	TRBV6-5	TRBJ2-2	15	NA	TGTGCCAGCAGGGTCGGGGACCGGCGCACCGGGGAGCTGTTTTTT	CASRVGDRRTGELFF
NA	TRBV20-1	TRBJ2-3	15	NA	TGCAGTGCTAGAGATAGCGGCGGGGGCACAGATACGCAGTATTTT	CSARDSGGGTDTQYF
TRBD1	TRBV20-1	TRBJ1-6	15	NA	TGCAGTGCTAGTCGACAGGGGGTGTATAATTCACCCCTCCACTTT	CSASRQGVYNSPLHF
NA	TRBV7-2	TRBJ1-3	16	NA	TGTGCCAGCAGCTTAGCGGGGGTAAACTCTGGAAACACCATATATTTT	CASSLAGVNSGNTIYF
NA	TRBV5-5	TRBJ2-5	13	NA	TGTGCCAGCAGCTTGAACGGGGTGAAGACCCAGTACTTC	CASSLNGVKTQYF
TRBD1	TRBV10-2	TRBJ1-4	12	once	TGCGCCAACACAGGGGGCGTAGAAAGACTGTTTTTT	CANTGGVERLFF
NA	TRBV6-5	TRBJ2-3	12	few	TGTGCCAGCAGGGGTATCGAGTATACGCAGTATTTT	CASRGIEYTQYF
TRBD1	TRBV27	TRBJ1-1	15	few	TGTGCCAGCAGATCCGAACAGGGGAGATGGACTGAAGCTTTCTTT	CASRSEQGRWTEAFF
TRBD1	TRBV12-3/TRBV12-4	TRBJ1-5	18	few	TGTGCCAGCAGCCCCGGGGGTCGACAGGGAGGAAGCAATCAGCCCCAGCATTTT	CASSPGGRQGGSNQPQHF
NA	TRBV29-1	TRBJ2-1	14	few	TGCAGCGCGGGCGGGGATCGGACGAACAATGAGCAGTTCTTC	CSAGGDRTNNEQFF
NA	TRBV7-2	TRBJ2-2	18	NA	TGTGCCAGCAGCTCGCAGGGTCAGAGGGTGGGGGACACCGGGGAGCTGTTTTTT	CASSSQGQRVGDTGELFF
NA	TRBV2	TRBJ1-5	14	NA	TGTGCCAGCGATTGGATAGAAAGCAATCAGCCCCAGCATTTT	CASDWIESNQPQHF
NA	TRBV5-1	TRBJ1-2	15	NA	TGCGCCAGCAGCGGCGTCCAGGGCCGCCAGGAAGGCTACACCTTC	CASSGVQGRQEGYTF
NA	TRBV24-1	TRBJ2-7	16	NA	TGTGCCACCAGTGATTTGCAAGTTGGACAGCGCTACGAGCAGTACTTC	CATSDLQVGQRYEQYF
TRBD2	TRBV7-2	TRBJ2-3	17	few	TGTGCCAGCAGCTCCTGGACTAGCGGGACGGCCGGACGATACGCGTATTTT	CASSSWTSGTAGRYAYF
TRBD1	TRBV5-1	TRBJ2-1	13	few	TGCGCCAGCAGCGTAGACAGGGACAATGAGCAGTTCTTC	CASSVDRDNEQFF
NA	TRBV4-2	TRBJ2-1	15	NA	TGTGCCAGCAGCCACGGCGGGGATATCCACAATGAGCAGTTCTTC	CASSHGGDIHNEQFF
TRBD1	TRBV28	TRBJ1-2	13	NA	TGTGCCAGCAGGGGGGACAGGGCCTATGGCTACACCTTC	CASRGDRAYGYTF
NA	TRBV27	TRBJ2-7	18	NA	TGCGCCAGCATAAGAAGCCTAGAGCCACGGGGGAAGATACGCGAGCAGTACTTC	CASIRSLEPRGKIREQYF
TRBD1	TRBV7-2	TRBJ1-2	16	once	TGTGCCAGCAGCTTAGGTGGACAGGGTCGGAAGTATGGCTACACCTTC	CASSLGGQGRKYGYTF
TRBD2	TRBV5-1	TRBJ2-5	13	NA	TGCGCCAGCTCAGCGGGAGACATAGAGACCCAGTACTTC	CASSAGDIETQYF
TRBD2	TRBV20-1	TRBJ2-3	14	many	TGCAGTGCCCCTCCCGCGGGAGGATTGGATACGCAGTATTTT	CSAPPAGGLDTQYF
NA	TRBV6-1	TRBJ2-3	15	NA	TGTGCCAGCAGTGCTCTGACTAGGAGCACAGATACGCAGTATTTT	CASSALTRSTDTQYF
TRBD2	TRBV18	TRBJ2-7	16	once	TGTGCCAGCTCACCACCGGGACTAGCGGGAGGAGGCGAGCAGTACTTC	CASSPPGLAGGGEQYF
TRBD2	TRBV7-8	TRBJ2-7	16	NA	TGTGCCAGCAGCTTAGCGCTCGCGGGAGACTTCTACGAGCAGTACTTC	CASSLALAGDFYEQYF
TRBD1	TRBV20-1	TRBJ2-7	15	NA	TGCAGTGCTAGAGCTGGGACAGGGGGCCGGTACGAGCAGTACTTC	CSARAGTGGRYEQYF
NA	TRBV6-1	TRBJ2-3	15	NA	TGTGCCAGCAGTGTTTCTAGCTTGGGGAACAGATACGCGTATTTT	CASSVSSLGNRYAYF
TRBD2	TRBV20-1	TRBJ2-5	17	NA	TGCAGTGCTAGACCCCACTCAGGACTAGCGGGAGTAGAGACCCAGTACTTC	CSARPHSGLAGVETQYF
NA	TRBV29-1	TRBJ2-5	12	few	TGCAGCGTTGCGGGAGCGGGAGAGACCCAGTACTTC	CSVAGAGETQYF
NA	TRBV7-3	TRBJ2-3	15	few	TGTGCCAGCAGAGGCCGGGACTCCGACACAGATACGCAGTATTTT	CASRGRDSDTDTQYF
NA	TRBV7-2	TRBJ2-4	17	NA	TGTGCCAGCAGCTTGCAAGCGGTAATCCCAGCCAAAAACATTCAGTACTTC	CASSLQAVIPAKNIQYF
NA	TRBV6-5	TRBJ2-3	9	NA	TGTGCCCCCCCAGGAGACGCGTATTTT	CAPPGDAYF
NA	TRBV9	TRBJ2-7	15	once	TGTGCCAGCAGCGTAGAGGCAGGTTCCTATAATGAGCAGTACTTC	CASSVEAGSYNEQYF